The 10 T cell receptor beta chains below come from one sample, sequenced in a study of T cell responses to AZD1222 COVID-19 vaccine. Some clones are missing from TCRdb's copy, which holds only in-frame ones; the method was immunoSEQ multiplex PCR. The data contain around 78,000 clones, 90% of them singletons. The specimen was peripheral blood, collected on day 0 of AZD1222 vaccination. The origin of the receptors is an adult in good health.

DNA of the CDR3: TGTGCCAGTAGTAAGGGATGGAATGAGCAGTTCTTC. Protein product: CASSKGWNEQFF. V is TRBV19 and J is TRBJ2-1, with D hard to call. Germline V gene data show CDR1 as LNHDA and CDR2 as SQIVND (reference sequence). The CDR3 runs 12 residues. Trimming removed 4 bases at V and 7 bases at J, with 8 bases between.

This chain uses TRBV12-3 or TRBV12-4 with TRBJ2-7, with no clear D. Deletions cut 6 bases from V and 4 bases from J, with 10 bases between. The CDR3 has 12 residues. The CDR3 nucleotides read TGTGCCAGCAGCTCGCAGAAATACGAGCAGTACTTC. This sequence encodes CASSSQKYEQYF.

The chain is built from TRBV5-1 and TRBJ2-2; no reliable D call. Germline CDR1 is SGHRS and CDR2 is YFSETQ. This CDR3 region has 14 residues. Trimming pared 6 bases from V and 0 bases from J, leaving 9 bases between. The CDR3, as DNA: TGCGCCAGCATCGAGGACCCGAACACCGGGGAGCTGTTTTTT. This sequence encodes CASIEDPNTGELFF.

The chain carries TRBV5-1 and TRBJ2-5; D gene uncertain. V gave up 2 bases and J gave up 4 bases, with 6 bases separating them. This CDR3 has 12 amino acids. CDR1 is SGHRS, CDR2 YFSETQ, per germline. CDR3 DNA: TGCGCCAGCAGCTTAACAACAGAGACCCAGTACTTC. This gives the protein CASSLTTETQYF.

This chain uses TRBV30 with TRBJ1-3; D is unresolved. Trimming stripped 5 bases from V and 4 bases from J, with 9 bases between. CDR1 and CDR2 from the germline V gene are GTSNPN and SVGIG (reference sequence). The CDR3 runs to 12 residues. The DNA of the CDR3 is TGTGCCTGGGGGGATTCCGGAAACACCATATATTTT. Translated: CAWGDSGNTIYF.

The gene calls are TRBV9 and TRBJ1-2; D might be TRBD1 (5 bases). The V end was cut by 0 bases, the J end by 7 bases, with 13 bases between. This CDR3 is 14 amino acids long. The germline gives CDR1 SGDLS, CDR2 YYNGEE. CDR3 DNA sequence: TGTGCCAGCAGCGTAGAGAGGGGAACGGGTGGCTACACCTTC. Translated: CASSVERGTGGYTF.

The chain employs TRBV25-1 and TRBJ2-1, with TRBD2 matching 11 bases. J lost 8 bases, V lost 0 bases, and 9 bases had no gene match. Looked up from germline, CDR1 is MGHDK and CDR2 is SYGVNS. The length of the CDR3 is 17 residues. The CDR3 reads CASSEYVLAGGPDEQFF. The CDR3 bases are TGTGCCAGCAGTGAATATGTCCTAGCGGGGGGCCCCGATGAGCAGTTCTTC.

Only one count was recorded for this clone. The chain joins TRBV2 to TRBJ1-5; no clear D gene. Germline V gene data show CDR1 as SNHLY and CDR2 as FYNNEI. This CDR3 is 16 amino acids long. With 2 bases removed from V and 0 bases from J, the gap between germline ends came to 11 bases. In nucleotides, the CDR3 is TGTGCCAGCAGTGAAAACCCTCGGTATAGCAATCAGCCCCAGCATTTT. Translation: CASSENPRYSNQPQHF.

J is TRBJ1-1 and V is TRBV3-1 (or the pseudogene TRBV3-2); maybe TRBD1 (5 bases). Germline V gene sequence: CDR1 LGHDT, CDR2 YNNKEL (reference sequence). With 0 bases removed from V and 4 bases from J, the gap between germline ends came to 6 bases. This CDR3 is 13 amino acids long. The CDR3 region is CASSQDRATEAFF. Written as DNA, the CDR3 is TGTGCCAGCAGCCAAGACAGGGCCACTGAAGCTTTCTTT.

This rearrangement joins TRBV7-2 to TRBJ2-3, with D unclear. CDR3 length: 12 residues. V was pared by 1 base and J by 6 bases, with 5 bases between. CDR1 SGHTA and CDR2 FQGNSA come from the germline V gene. In DNA, the CDR3 is TGTGCCAGCAGCTTAGGTATGGATACGCAGTATTTT. Amino acids: CASSLGMDTQYF. Drawing the rest from reference TRBV7-2 and TRBJ2-3, the complete variable domain is GAGVSQSPSNKVTEKGKDVELRCDPISGHTALYWYRQSLGQGLEFLIYFQGNSAPDKSGLPSDRFSAERTGGSVSTLTIQRTQQEDSAVYLCASSLGMDTQYFGPGTRLTVL.